The present TCR beta chain was sequenced within a study of T cell responses to AZD1222 COVID-19 vaccine. The CDR3 has 15 residues. Germline CDR1 is LNHDA and CDR2 is SQIVND (reference sequence). V was cut by 6 bases and J by 5 bases, with 19 bases left in between. TCRdb keeps only in-frame clones here, not all; method: immunoSEQ multiplex PCR. The data contain 130,000 to 150,000 clones, approximately 91% of them singletons. Overall study findings and caveats: Unmutated variant regions are reportedly targeted by nearly half of spike-specific TCRs. The peak T cell response came first, and repertoires were sampled only after it.

Of note for this clone: No antigen is known for it.

The material was peripheral blood, obtained 28 days after the second AZD1222 dose. This TCR derives from an adult who received the AZD1222 COVID-19 vaccine. This rearrangement joins TRBV19 to TRBJ1-1, with D unclear. The CDR3 loop is CASSHRTPKRTEAFF. CDR3 DNA: TGTGCCAGTAGCCATAGGACTCCAAAGCGGACTGAAGCTTTCTTT.